One sample yielded the 31 T cell receptor beta chains listed below, sequenced in a study of T cells after yellow fever vaccination. TCRdb processed the 5' RACE reads anew with MiXCR; each CDR3 protein has one entry. This table has about 300,000 distinct CDR3 sequences, around 6.8% appearing once. The source material was PBMCs, sampled roughly 47 days after the first yellow fever vaccination. The receptors originated from a young man who received the YFV17D yellow fever vaccine.

V usage is TRBV15 and J usage is TRBJ2-1; D is perhaps TRBD2 (5 bases). CDR3 length: 14 amino acids. V was clipped by 0 bases and J by 9 bases, with 12 bases between them. The germline gives CDR1 LNHNV, CDR2 YYDKDF (reference sequence). In DNA form, the CDR3 reads TGTGCCACCAGCAGAGATGCCGGGAAACGTGAGCAGTTCTTC. Translation: CATSRDAGKREQFF. Full variable domain (rest looked up from reference TRBV15 and TRBJ2-1): DAMVIQNPRYQVTQFGKPVTLSCSQTLNHNVMYWYQQKSSQAPKLLFHYYDKDFNNEADTPDNFQSRRPNTSFCFLDIRSPGLGDTAMYLCATSRDAGKREQFFGPGTRLTVL.

This clonotype was counted between two and nine times. V usage is TRBV7-9 and J usage is TRBJ1-1; possibly TRBD1 for D (6 bases). The V and J ends lost 7 bases and 6 bases respectively, with 15 bases between them. Germline CDR1 SEHNR, CDR2 FQNEAQ (reference sequence). This CDR3 spans 13 amino acids. The CDR3 DNA follows: TGTGCCAGCATGGGGGGCGCAAGGTCTGAAGCTTTCTTT. Amino acids: CASMGGARSEAFF. The whole variable domain, remainder taken from reference TRBV7-9 and TRBJ1-1, is DTGVSQNPRHKITKRGQNVTFRCDPISEHNRLYWYRQTLGQGPEFLTYFQNEAQLEKSRLLSDRFSAERPKGSFSTLEIQRTEQGDSAMYLCASMGGARSEAFFGQGTRLTVV.

This clonotype was seen a few times. The V and J genes are TRBV6-1 and TRBJ2-2; possibly TRBD2 for D (6 bases). The CDR3 totals 14 residues. With 6 bases removed from V and 4 bases from J, the gap between germline ends came to 12 bases. CDR1 is MNHNS, CDR2 SASEGT, per germline. The CDR3 nucleotides are TGTGCCAGCAGCTGGGGGGACGGCACCGGGGAGCTGTTTTTT. Amino acids: CASSWGDGTGELFF.

This clonotype was counted many times. The chain uses TRBV4-1 and TRBJ2-5; D not resolved. Trimming cost V 1 base and J 4 bases, with 13 bases left between them. Germline V gives CDR1 MGHRA, CDR2 YSYEKL. The CDR3 runs 15 residues. CDR3 loop: CASSQVGWNRETQYF. The CDR3 nucleotides are TGCGCCAGCAGCCAAGTTGGCTGGAATAGAGAGACCCAGTACTTC.

In this sample, this clonotype turned up many times. The chain uses TRBV5-4 and TRBJ1-6, with D possibly being TRBD1 (6 bases). Per germline, CDR1 SGHNT and CDR2 YYREEE (reference sequence). Trimming cost V 3 bases and J 7 bases, with 14 bases left between them. This CDR3 is built from 15 residues. The CDR3 here is CASSSNREGNSPLHF. The CDR3 DNA follows: TGTGCCAGCAGCTCCAACAGGGAGGGGAATTCACCCCTCCACTTT.

This clonotype has just a few counts. This rearrangement joins TRBV29-1 to TRBJ2-5, with 9 bases lining up with TRBD2. The CDR3 loop spans 14 amino acids. J lost 1 base, V lost 4 bases, and 4 bases had no gene match. Germline V lookup: CDR1 SQVTM, CDR2 ANQGSEA. The CDR3, as DNA: TGCAGCGTTGTTCTAGCGGGGTTCCAAGAGACCCAGTACTTC. Its translation is CSVVLAGFQETQYF.

The V and J genes are TRBV5-5 and TRBJ1-2; D not certain. Germline loops: CDR1 SGHKS, CDR2 YYEKEE (reference sequence). The length of the CDR3 is 15 residues. With 4 bases removed from V and 1 base from J, the gap between germline ends came to 14 bases. The CDR3 DNA reads TGTGCCAGCAGCCGCCGGGGAACACTTAACTATGGCTACACCTTC. Translating it yields CASSRRGTLNYGYTF.

Ten or more counts support this clonotype. This chain connects TRBV7-3 to TRBJ2-1, with 9 nucleotides matching TRBD2. The CDR3 consists of 14 residues. The germline V gene has CDR1 SGHTA and CDR2 FQGTGA. The ends lost 8 bases at V and 4 bases at J; junction bases unmatched: 6. CDR3 nucleotides: TGTGCCAGCTCTGTCCTAGCGGGGTACAATGAGCAGTTCTTC. Protein sequence: CASSVLAGYNEQFF.

Concerning this clonotype: A clone one base away is much larger, so this may be a read error. The CDR3 is CASSYSVAHDEQFF. The CDR3 DNA reads as TGTGCCAGCAGTTACTCGGTGGCCCACGATGAGCAGTTCTTC. The rearrangement joins TRBV6-5 to TRBJ2-1, with D uncertain. The CDR3 length is 14 residues. Germline CDR1 is MNHEY and CDR2 is SVGAGI. V was clipped by 0 bases and J by 8 bases, with 11 bases between them.

This clonotype was seen more than once but under ten times. The rearrangement uses TRBV7-2 and TRBJ1-4; no clear D gene. V was trimmed by 1 base and J by 5 bases, leaving 5 bases between them. Germline CDR1 reads SGHTA; CDR2 reads FQGNSA. The CDR3 covers 13 residues. CDR3 coding DNA: TGTGCCAGCAGCTTAGGACCGAATGAAAAACTGTTTTTT. Protein: CASSLGPNEKLFF.

This chain joins TRBV12-3 or TRBV12-4 and TRBJ2-3; 8 bases fit TRBD2. The J segment lost 4 bases and the V segment lost 6 bases, leaving 9 bases of the junction unmatched. The CDR3 is 15 residues long. The CDR3 bases are TGTGCCAGCAGCCTCCCGGGACTAGGGCCAGATACGCAGTATTTT. Translating gives CASSLPGLGPDTQYF.

This clonotype was recorded many times. CDR3 in DNA: TGTGCCAGCAGTTTAACTACTGGCACAGATACGCAGTATTTT. Translating it yields CASSLTTGTDTQYF. The V call is TRBV12-3 or TRBV12-4, the J call TRBJ2-3, with D hard to call. The CDR3 spans 14 residues. Trimming shortened V by 2 bases and J by 1 base, and 7 bases separated the two germline ends.

This clonotype was seen more than once but under ten times. The chain combines TRBV5-4 with TRBJ2-1; D is unresolved. Germline CDR1 SGHNT, CDR2 YYREEE (reference sequence). Trimming stripped 2 bases from V and 7 bases from J, with 10 bases between. The CDR3 runs 13 residues. CDR3 nucleotide sequence: TGTGCCAGCAGCTTTAGGGCGGAGAATGAGCAGTTCTTC. This codes for CASSFRAENEQFF.

This clonotype was counted between two and nine times. This chain links TRBV5-4 with TRBJ1-1; D gene ambiguous. CDR1 is SGHNT, CDR2 YYREEE, per germline (reference sequence). This CDR3 comprises 13 residues. Trimming pared 5 bases from V and 5 bases from J, leaving 13 bases between. The CDR3 sequence: CASSREFSTEAFF. CDR3 sequence (DNA): TGTGCCAGCAGTAGGGAGTTCTCAACTGAAGCTTTCTTT.

This clonotype showed up many times. V is TRBV6-4 and J is TRBJ2-5, with D hard to call. CDR1 is MRHNA, CDR2 SNTAGT, per germline. The CDR3 sequence is 13 residues long. V was cut by 4 bases and J by 0 bases, with 6 bases left in between. The DNA for the CDR3 is TGTGCCAGCAGTGTGAACTACCAAGAGACCCAGTACTTC. Its translation is CASSVNYQETQYF.

V is TRBV5-1 and J is TRBJ2-1, with 7 bases matching TRBD2. Looked up from germline, CDR1 is SGHRS and CDR2 is YFSETQ. This CDR3 region has 17 residues. With 6 bases clipped from V and 0 bases from J, the junction kept 12 bases outside the gene matches. The CDR3 DNA reads TGCGCCAGCACCCCATTGGCGGGGGAGATCTCCTACAATGAGCAGTTCTTC. It encodes CASTPLAGEISYNEQFF.

The chain carries TRBV7-2 and TRBJ1-1, with D possibly being TRBD1 (6 bases). CDR1 and CDR2 from the germline V gene are SGHTA and FQGNSA. V was clipped by 2 bases and J by 0 bases, with 10 bases between them. The CDR3 has 15 amino acids. The CDR3 protein is CASSLYQGMNTEAFF. CDR3 nucleotide sequence: TGTGCCAGCAGCTTATATCAGGGGATGAACACTGAAGCTTTCTTT.

This clonotype occurred a few times. The gene calls are TRBV15 and TRBJ2-1; D is possibly TRBD2 (6 bases). This CDR3 has 18 amino acids. V was trimmed by 5 bases and J by 5 bases, leaving 25 bases between them. The germline V gene has CDR1 LNHNV and CDR2 YYDKDF (reference sequence). The CDR3 nucleotides are TGTGCCACCAGCGGCATATCTTTGACCCTGGGGAGGCACAATGAGCAGTTCTTC. Its protein is CATSGISLTLGRHNEQFF.

This chain connects TRBV4-1 to TRBJ1-6; no definite D call. Trimming took 3 bases from V and 14 from J, leaving 11 bases between them. This CDR3 has 12 residues. Per germline, CDR1 MGHRA and CDR2 YSYEKL. The CDR3 is CASSQMWSTLHF. CDR3 DNA sequence: TGCGCCAGCAGCCAGATGTGGAGCACCCTCCACTTT.

This rearrangement joins TRBV7-8 to TRBJ1-5; D is ambiguous. The CDR3 loop spans 18 amino acids. V shed 2 bases and J shed 3 bases, with 20 bases lying between them. The germline V gene encodes CDR1 SGHVS and CDR2 FQNEAQ. CDR3 sequence reads: CASSLSLSDPVLNQPQHF. The CDR3 DNA is TGTGCCAGCAGCTTAAGTTTGTCAGATCCGGTACTCAATCAGCCCCAGCATTTT.

This clonotype came up a few times. The genes are TRBV7-2 and TRBJ2-3; weak D call: TRBD1 (5 bases). The germline CDR1 and CDR2 sequences are SGHTA and FQGNSA. The CDR3 contains 15 residues. V was shortened by 4 bases and J by 5 bases, with 16 bases between the two germline ends. The CDR3 DNA reads as TGTGCCAGCAGCTCAGGGTACACACGAGGAGATACGCAGTATTTT. As protein: CASSSGYTRGDTQYF.

V usage is TRBV4-2 and J usage is TRBJ1-2; 9 bases are shared with TRBD1. The CDR3 runs 16 residues. V trimming: 4 bases; J trimming: 4 bases; junction bases outside the gene matches: 10. Germline V gene lookup returns CDR1 LGHNA and CDR2 YNFKEQ. The CDR3 DNA reads TGTGCCAGCAGCCCGGAAGGGGGACAGGGAATCTATGGCTACACCTTC. Its protein is CASSPEGGQGIYGYTF.

DNA of the CDR3: TGTGCCATCACCAGCGGGGGGGCAGATACGCAGTATTTT. This translates into CAITSGGADTQYF. V usage is TRBV10-3 and J usage is TRBJ2-3; 10 positions match TRBD2. The CDR3 is 13 residues long. The germline CDR1 and CDR2 sequences are ENHRY and SYGVKD. With V trimmed by 7 bases and J by 4 bases, 2 bases remained unmatched.

CDR3 DNA sequence: TGTGCCAGCTCACCAGGACAGGGAGTCTTCGGGGAGCTGTTTTTT. It codes for CASSPGQGVFGELFF. The rearrangement uses TRBV18 and TRBJ2-2, with 8 bases that match TRBD1. J lost 7 bases, V lost 2 bases, and 6 bases had no gene match. Germline V gene lookup returns CDR1 KGHSH and CDR2 LQKENI. CDR3 length: 15 residues.

The V gene is TRBV7-8, the J gene TRBJ2-1; no clear D. V lost 5 bases and J lost 7, with 9 bases in between. Germline values: CDR1 SGHVS, CDR2 FQNEAQ. This CDR3 is 12 amino acids long. CDR3 sequence: CASSGNANEQFF. CDR3 nucleotides: TGTGCCAGCAGCGGAAACGCGAATGAGCAGTTCTTC.

The rearrangement uses TRBV30 and TRBJ1-6; D is ambiguous. The V and J ends lost 0 bases and 15 bases respectively, with 15 bases between them. Germline V gene data show CDR1 as GTSNPN and CDR2 as SVGIG (reference sequence). The length of the CDR3 is 13 residues. CDR3 bases: TGTGCCTGGAGTGTAATTAGACCCTTTCGCCTCCACTTT. Protein product: CAWSVIRPFRLHF.

This clonotype turned up a few times. The gene calls are TRBV27 and TRBJ2-5, with a possible D match to TRBD1 (6 bases). V lost 3 bases and J lost 4, with 9 bases in between. The CDR3 runs 13 residues. Germline V gene sequence: CDR1 MNHEY, CDR2 SMNVEV (reference sequence). The CDR3 loop reads CASSFDRIETQYF. DNA for the CDR3: TGTGCCAGCAGTTTCGACAGGATAGAGACCCAGTACTTC.

This clonotype turned up a few times. This rearrangement joins TRBV12-3 or TRBV12-4 to TRBJ1-1, with D maybe TRBD1 (6 bases). Trimming took 3 bases from V and 1 from J, leaving 18 bases between them. The CDR3 covers 17 residues. CDR3 loop: CASSFSGTPRRNTEAFF. The CDR3, as DNA: TGTGCCAGCAGTTTCTCCGGGACACCCCGAAGGAACACTGAAGCTTTCTTT.

The CDR3 is CASRLVGVDTGELFF. In nucleotides, the CDR3 is TGCGCCAGCAGACTGGTGGGAGTAGACACCGGGGAGCTGTTTTTT. The chain joins TRBV5-1 to TRBJ2-2; D might be TRBD2 (5 bases). CDR3 length: 15 residues. Germline V lookup: CDR1 SGHRS, CDR2 YFSETQ. Deletions cut 5 bases from V and 3 bases from J, with 14 bases between.

The sample holds a few counts of this clonotype. V is TRBV5-5 and J is TRBJ1-2, with 7 bases lining up with TRBD1. The germline gives CDR1 SGHKS, CDR2 YYEKEE (reference sequence). CDR3 length: 15 amino acids. Losses at the gene ends were 5 bases for V and 4 bases for J; bases not matched to a gene: 11. For the CDR3, the DNA is TGTGCCAGCAGAGTGACAGGGAGATCCCTCTATGGCTACACCTTC. As protein: CASRVTGRSLYGYTF. Full variable domain (outside the CDR3, taken from reference TRBV5-5 and TRBJ1-2): DAGVTQSPTHLIKTRGQQVTLRCSPISGHKSVSWYQQVLGQGPQFIFQYYEKEERGRGNFPDRFSARQFPNYSSELNVNALLLGDSALYLCASRVTGRSLYGYTFGSGTRLTVV.

This clonotype was seen repeatedly, ten times or more. J is TRBJ2-1 and V is TRBV9, with TRBD1 matching over 8 bases. This CDR3 contains 16 residues. Germline CDR1 reads SGDLS; CDR2 reads YYNGEE. The V and J ends lost 0 bases and 2 bases, in that order; junction bases with no gene match: 4. The CDR3 coding sequence is TGTGCCAGCAGCGTAGGCCAGGGGGCCCCCTACAATGAGCAGTTCTTC. This sequence encodes CASSVGQGAPYNEQFF.